The 18 T cell receptor beta chains reported below all come from one sample, sequenced in a study of blood T cells in healthy people across ages. Next came a second PCR, run for roughly 6 to 11 cycles, which used a sample-barcoded 5' primer along with a J-beta primer mix. TCRdb processed the 5' RACE reads anew with MiXCR; each CDR3 protein has one entry. The profile shows about 800,000 distinct CDR3 sequences, approximately 25% of them singletons. The sample also formed part of further work on T cells of mothers and their children.

The sequencing sample was made of blood. The source is a boy between 10 and 17 years old in good health.

The sample holds a few counts of this clonotype. J is TRBJ1-1 and V is TRBV6-5, with no clear D. Germline V gene lookup returns CDR1 MNHEY and CDR2 SVGAGI. With 7 bases removed from V and 0 bases from J, the gap between germline ends came to 9 bases. The CDR3 spans 13 residues. The CDR3 region is CASTRALNTEAFF. The CDR3 coding sequence is TGTGCCAGCACTAGGGCTTTGAACACTGAAGCTTTCTTT.

J is TRBJ2-3 and V is TRBV20-1; TRBD1 matches 9 bases. This CDR3 is built from 19 residues. J gave up 1 base and V 0 bases, and 14 bases lay outside the gene matches. Per germline, CDR1 DFQATT and CDR2 SNEGSKA (reference sequence). Here the CDR3 reads CSARDTLKITGGRTDTQYF. The DNA for the CDR3 is TGCAGTGCTAGAGATACCCTTAAAATCACAGGGGGCCGCACAGATACGCAGTATTTT.

A few counts support this clonotype. The gene calls are TRBV6-6 and TRBJ2-7; possibly TRBD1 for D (6 bases). CDR1 and CDR2 (germline): MNHNY, SVGAGI (reference sequence). V lost 5 bases and J lost 3, with 14 bases in between. This CDR3 spans 14 amino acids. CDR3: CASSTTGDSYEQYF. The CDR3 DNA follows: TGTGCCAGCAGTACGACAGGAGATAGCTACGAGCAGTACTTC.

This clonotype was detected only a few times. This sequence joins TRBV6-1 and TRBJ1-1, with D tentatively TRBD1 (5 bases). CDR1 is MNHNS, CDR2 SASEGT, per germline. The CDR3 runs to 16 residues. Trimming stripped 1 base from V and 1 base from J, with 13 bases between. Here the CDR3 DNA reads TGTGCCAGCAGTGAAGTTGGGGGACGCCAGAACACTGAAGCTTTCTTT. Encoded protein: CASSEVGGRQNTEAFF.

This chain joins TRBV28 and TRBJ2-7; maybe TRBD1 (5 bases). Germline V CDR1 and CDR2: MDHEN, SYDVKM. The CDR3 covers 14 residues. V was shortened by 2 bases and J by 2 bases, with 10 bases between the two germline ends. Here the CDR3 reads CASSLNRNTYEQYF. As DNA, the CDR3 is TGTGCCAGCAGTTTAAACAGGAACACCTACGAGCAGTACTTC.

A note on this clonotype: A junction boundary mismatches the germline segment, possibly from a read error. This rearrangement joins TRBV6-5 to TRBJ2-7, with D possibly matching TRBD2 (5 bases). Per germline, CDR1 MNHEY and CDR2 SVGAGI. This CDR3 spans 14 amino acids. As DNA, the CDR3 is TGTGCCAGCAGTTACGAGGGCAGGAGCTACGAGCAGTGCTTC. This sequence encodes CASSYEGRSYEQCF.

This CDR3 reads CASSLRARGLFGYSGANVLTF. As DNA, the CDR3 is TGTGCCAGCAGTCTCCGGGCCAGGGGGCTCTTTGGCTACTCTGGGGCCAACGTCCTGACTTTC. V and J are TRBV12-3 or TRBV12-4 and TRBJ2-6, with 8 bases lining up with TRBD1. After removal of 5 bases from V and 0 bases from J, the junction contained 18 bases not matched to a gene. The CDR3 runs to 21 residues.

CDR3 sequence (DNA): TGTGCCAGCAGCCCTCGGGACGGGGGGGTTCGGGAAAAACTGTTTTTT. It encodes CASSPRDGGVREKLFF. This chain links TRBV7-2 with TRBJ1-4; tentatively, D is TRBD1 (5 bases). Germline V gives CDR1 SGHTA, CDR2 FQGNSA. This CDR3 contains 16 residues. Trimming stripped 5 bases from V and 8 bases from J, with 21 bases between.

The rearrangement uses TRBV5-5 and TRBJ2-5; D could derive from TRBD1 or TRBD2 (5 bases each). The CDR3 extends over 16 amino acids. The germline CDR1 and CDR2 sequences are SGHKS and YYEKEE (reference sequence). Trimming left V 1 base short and J 2 bases short, with 15 bases between. CDR3 residues: CASSLFQGPLQETQYF. CDR3 DNA sequence: TGTGCCAGCAGCTTGTTCCAGGGACCTCTACAAGAGACCCAGTACTTC. Looking up the rest from reference TRBV5-5 and TRBJ2-5 gives the full variable domain: DAGVTQSPTHLIKTRGQQVTLRCSPISGHKSVSWYQQVLGQGPQFIFQYYEKEERGRGNFPDRFSARQFPNYSSELNVNALLLGDSALYLCASSLFQGPLQETQYFGPGTRLLVL.

This clonotype came up a few times. The rearrangement links TRBV7-9 to TRBJ1-2; a weak D match, TRBD1 (5 bases). The length of the CDR3 is 13 residues. CDR1 and CDR2 from the germline V gene are SEHNR and FQNEAQ (reference sequence). Trimming took 4 bases from V and 3 from J, leaving 9 bases between them. The CDR3 DNA follows: TGTGCCAGCAGCTCGACAGTGGACTATGGCTACACCTTC. Protein sequence: CASSSTVDYGYTF.

As DNA, the CDR3 is TGTGCCAGCAGTCCGACAGTTGATACCGGATACGAGCAGTACTTC. Translation gives CASSPTVDTGYEQYF. This sequence joins TRBV28 and TRBJ2-5; D may be TRBD1 (5 bases). The J call is uncertain, as TRBJ2-7 better fits the DNA end. The germline V gene encodes CDR1 MDHEN and CDR2 SYDVKM. This CDR3 has 15 residues.

The chain carries TRBV20-1 and TRBJ2-5, with 7 positions matching TRBD2. Trimming at V came to 5 bases and at J to 4 bases, leaving 7 bases not matched to a gene. In germline, CDR1 is DFQATT, CDR2 SNEGSKA (reference sequence). The CDR3 has 13 amino acids. CDR3 protein: CSAGEGLGETQYF. The CDR3 DNA sequence: TGCAGTGCTGGGGAGGGGTTGGGAGAGACCCAGTACTTC.

The rearrangement links TRBV7-2 to TRBJ2-4; TRBD2 agrees at 10 bases. V trimming: 3 bases; J trimming: 5 bases; junction bases outside the gene matches: 4. This CDR3 is 15 amino acids long. Germline CDR1 reads SGHTA; CDR2 reads FQGNSA. The CDR3 DNA is TGTGCCAGCAGCTTGCGGCTAGCGGGGGAAAACATTCAGTACTTC. Protein product: CASSLRLAGENIQYF.

This clonotype was seen a handful of times. The chain joins TRBV28 to TRBJ2-7; 9 positions agree with TRBD1. Germline loops: CDR1 MDHEN, CDR2 SYDVKM. The CDR3 is 14 amino acids. The V segment lost 3 bases and the J segment 6 bases; nucleotides outside the gene matches: 6. Here the CDR3 DNA reads TGTGCCAGCAGTTTGGACAGGGGTTTGGTCGAGCAGTACTTC. Its protein is CASSLDRGLVEQYF. Full variable domain (outside the CDR3, taken from reference TRBV28 and TRBJ2-7): DVKVTQSSRYLVKRTGEKVFLECVQDMDHENMFWYRQDPGLGLRLIYFSYDVKMKEKGDIPEGYSVSREKKERFSLILESASTNQTSMYLCASSLDRGLVEQYFGPGTRLTVT.

V gene TRBV18 combines with J gene TRBJ1-1; D is perhaps TRBD1 (6 bases). The CDR3 loop spans 13 amino acids. Per germline, CDR1 KGHSH and CDR2 LQKENI. V lost 4 bases to trimming and J lost 11 bases, with 17 bases between them. The CDR3 DNA is TGTGCCAGCTCACAGTACAGGGATTGGAACGCTTTCTTT. Its translation is CASSQYRDWNAFF.

This clonotype was seen more than once but under ten times. The V and J genes are TRBV2 and TRBJ2-6; 7 bases align to TRBD1. Trimming cost V 7 bases and J 0 bases; bases outside gene matches: 15. This CDR3 region has 19 residues. Per the germline V gene, CDR1 is SNHLY and CDR2 is FYNNEI. The CDR3 bases are TGTGCCAGCATAAAAAGTCCGGGACAGCCATACTCTGGGGCCAACGTCCTGACTTTC. Its protein is CASIKSPGQPYSGANVLTF.

In this sample, this clonotype turned up a few times. The rearrangement links TRBV3-1 to TRBJ2-7; 9 nucleotides align to TRBD1. The V and J ends lost 4 bases and 3 bases, in that order; junction bases with no gene match: 16. This CDR3 has 18 amino acids. Germline CDR1 LGHDT, CDR2 YNNKEL (reference sequence). The DNA for the CDR3 is TGTGCCAGCAGCCTAACGACCCCGACAGGGGGGCAGCACTACGAGCAGTACTTC. Its protein product is CASSLTTPTGGQHYEQYF.

J is TRBJ1-2 and V is TRBV4-1; D perhaps matches TRBD1 (6 bases). The CDR3 extends over 16 amino acids. Germline CDR1 is MGHRA and CDR2 is YSYEKL. Trimming left V 1 base short and J 6 bases short, with 18 bases between. CDR3 sequence reads: CASSQGGRGAYDGYTF. The CDR3 DNA reads TGCGCCAGCAGCCAAGGCGGGCGGGGGGCTTATGATGGCTACACCTTC.